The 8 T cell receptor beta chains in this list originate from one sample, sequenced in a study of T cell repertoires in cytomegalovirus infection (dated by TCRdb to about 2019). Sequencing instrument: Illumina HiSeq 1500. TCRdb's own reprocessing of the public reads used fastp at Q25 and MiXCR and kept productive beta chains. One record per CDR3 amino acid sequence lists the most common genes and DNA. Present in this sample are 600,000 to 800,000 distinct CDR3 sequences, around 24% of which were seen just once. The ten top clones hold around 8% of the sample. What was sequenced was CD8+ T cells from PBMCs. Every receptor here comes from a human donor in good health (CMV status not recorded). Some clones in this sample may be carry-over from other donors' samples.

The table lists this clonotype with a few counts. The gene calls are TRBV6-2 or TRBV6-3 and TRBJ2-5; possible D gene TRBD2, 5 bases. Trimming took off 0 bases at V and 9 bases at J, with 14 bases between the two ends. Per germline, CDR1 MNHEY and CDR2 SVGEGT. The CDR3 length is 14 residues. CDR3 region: CASSYSIAGKAQYF. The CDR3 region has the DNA TGTGCCAGCAGTTACTCGATCGCGGGCAAGGCCCAGTACTTC.

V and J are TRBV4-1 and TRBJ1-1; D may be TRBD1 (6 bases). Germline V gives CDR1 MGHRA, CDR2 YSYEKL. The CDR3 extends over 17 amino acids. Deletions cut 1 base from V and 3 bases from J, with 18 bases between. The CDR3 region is CASSQVIRGSWHTEAFF. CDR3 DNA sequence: TGCGCCAGCAGCCAAGTGATCAGGGGATCTTGGCACACTGAAGCTTTCTTT.

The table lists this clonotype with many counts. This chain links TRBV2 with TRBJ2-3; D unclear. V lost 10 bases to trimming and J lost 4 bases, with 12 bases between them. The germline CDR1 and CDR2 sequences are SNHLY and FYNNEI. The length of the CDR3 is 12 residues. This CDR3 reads CATRRGADTQYF. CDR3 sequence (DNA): TGTGCCACCAGGAGAGGCGCAGATACGCAGTATTTT.

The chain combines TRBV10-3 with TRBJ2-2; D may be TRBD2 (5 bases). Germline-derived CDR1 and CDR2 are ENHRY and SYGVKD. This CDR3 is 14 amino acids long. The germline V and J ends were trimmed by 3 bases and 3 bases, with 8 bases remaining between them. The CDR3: CAISEMGDTGELFF. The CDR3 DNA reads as TGTGCCATCAGTGAAATGGGAGACACCGGGGAGCTGTTTTTT.

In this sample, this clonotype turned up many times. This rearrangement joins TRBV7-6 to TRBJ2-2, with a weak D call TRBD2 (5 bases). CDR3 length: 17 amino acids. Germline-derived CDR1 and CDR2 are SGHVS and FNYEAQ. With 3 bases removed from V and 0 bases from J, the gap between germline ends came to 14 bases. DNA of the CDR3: TGTGCCAGCAGCTTCCCTTCTCGGGGAACGAACACCGGGGAGCTGTTTTTT. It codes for CASSFPSRGTNTGELFF. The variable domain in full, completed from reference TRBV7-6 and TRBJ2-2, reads GAGVSQSPRYKVTKRGQDVALRCDPISGHVSLYWYRQALGQGPEFLTYFNYEAQQDKSGLPNDRFSAERPEGSISTLTIQRTEQRDSAMYRCASSFPSRGTNTGELFFGEGSRLTVL.

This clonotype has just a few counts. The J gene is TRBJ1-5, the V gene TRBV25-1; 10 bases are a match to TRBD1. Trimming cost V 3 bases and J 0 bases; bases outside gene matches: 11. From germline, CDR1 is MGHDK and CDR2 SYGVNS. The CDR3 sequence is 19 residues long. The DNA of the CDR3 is TGTGCCAGCAGTGACCAGACAGGGGGCGCGGATTATAGCAATCAGCCCCAGCATTTT. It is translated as CASSDQTGGADYSNQPQHF.

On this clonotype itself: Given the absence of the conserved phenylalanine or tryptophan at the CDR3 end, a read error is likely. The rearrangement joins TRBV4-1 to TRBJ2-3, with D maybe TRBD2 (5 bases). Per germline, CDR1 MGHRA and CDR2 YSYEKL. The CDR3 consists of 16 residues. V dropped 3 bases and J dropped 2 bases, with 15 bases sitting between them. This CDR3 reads CASSHPGLDSTDTQYL. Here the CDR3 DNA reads TGCGCCAGCAGCCATCCCGGACTGGACTCCACAGATACGCAGTATTTG.

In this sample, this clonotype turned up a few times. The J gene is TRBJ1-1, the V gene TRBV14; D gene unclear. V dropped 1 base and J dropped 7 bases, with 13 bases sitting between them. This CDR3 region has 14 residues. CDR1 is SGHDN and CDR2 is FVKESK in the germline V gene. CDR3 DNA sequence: TGTGCCAGCAGCCAAGCAAGACGCCGACATGAAGCTTTCTTT. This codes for CASSQARRRHEAFF.